This is a list of T cell receptor beta chains from one sample in a study of relationships among human T cell subsets. TCRdb redid the calling of the multiplex PCR reads with MiXCR, one entry per CDR3 protein. Seen here are fewer than 5,500 distinct CDR3 sequences, 55% to 75% observed once, and the top ten hold around three fifths. The sequenced sample was CD8+ T cells sorted from blood. These receptors came from a man in his forties in good health. CDR3s include the opening cysteine and the closing phenylalanine or tryptophan. D genes are given only for firm matches.

TRBJ2-7	TRBD2	TRBV27	CASSSPGLAIEQYF	TGTGCCAGCAGTTCTCCAGGACTAGCAATCGAGCAGTACTTC
TRBJ2-1	TRBD1	TRBV11-2	CASSTRTGAEQFF	TGTGCCAGCAGCACGAGGACAGGGGCTGAGCAGTTCTTC
TRBJ2-1	TRBD1	TRBV29-1	CSVDLQGRWSYNEQFF	TGCAGCGTCGATCTACAGGGGAGATGGTCCTACAATGAGCAGTTCTTC
TRBJ2-1	TRBD2	TRBV27	CASSLGTSGGPSSYNEQFF	TGTGCCAGCAGTCTTGGGACTAGCGGGGGGCCGAGCTCCTACAATGAGCAGTTCTTC
TRBJ2-5	.	TRBV11-2	CASSSTESGETQYF	TGTGCCAGCAGCTCCACAGAGTCCGGAGAGACCCAGTACTTC
TRBJ2-1	.	TRBV6-6	CASSLRLGGNEQFF	TGTGCCAGCAGCCTCCGGCTTGGAGGCAATGAGCAGTTCTTC
TRBJ2-3	TRBD2	TRBV7-9	CASRLLAGVSTDTQYF	TGTGCCAGCAGACTACTAGCGGGAGTTAGCACAGATACGCAGTATTTT
TRBJ2-5	TRBD2	TRBV7-9	CASSHGTSGGQTKETQYF	TGTGCCAGCAGCCACGGGACTAGCGGGGGGCAGACCAAAGAGACCCAGTACTTC
TRBJ2-5	.	TRBV29-1	CSVDLGGTSQETQYF	TGCAGCGTTGACTTGGGGGGCACTTCTCAAGAGACCCAGTACTTC
TRBJ2-3	.	TRBV27	CASSPPGGALLGTDTQYF	TGTGCCAGCAGTCCCCCCGGCGGAGCGCTCCTGGGGACAGATACGCAGTATTTT